This T cell receptor (beta chain) stems from a study of T cells in Graves' hyperthyroidism and ophthalmopathy (dated by TCRdb to 2018 to 2020). Turning to the overall study: Peripheral blood samples were taken at initial diagnosis, before any treatment was given. After sampling, hyperthyroidism patients received methimazole starting at 30 mg daily, and ophthalmopathy patients received high-dose intravenous methylprednisolone. The 100 or so discovery patients were randomly split 7:3 into training and test sets. The study also compared thyroid tissue and blood T-cell repertoires from a handful of Graves' hyperthyroidism patients. According to the paper, TCR Vbeta CDR3 sequencing was carried out on some 130 peripheral blood samples, which came from more than 40 ophthalmopathy, about 75 hyperthyroidism and about 17 progressor patients. Prospective prediction of ophthalmopathy was tested in an independent validation cohort consisting of roughly 20 hyperthyroidism patients and more than 15 patients who later progressed to ophthalmopathy. To identify distinguishing TCR V-J signatures, a discovery cohort of roughly 100 patients was used, comprising under 45 with Graves' ophthalmopathy and 57 with stable Graves' hyperthyroidism. General findings and caveats noted by the study authors: Sample size was not statistically predetermined, and investigators were not blinded to group allocation. A model built on a 13 V-J signature distinguished ophthalmopathy from stable hyperthyroidism, reaching around 90% sensitivity and approximately 81% specificity in cross-validation and 80%/75% in testing. During validation, the model predicted progression to ophthalmopathy a median of approximately six months ahead of onset, with 60% to 71% sensitivity and 72.22% specificity. Most expanded thyroid clonotypes (frequency above 0.001) were also detected in blood, a finding suggesting that blood repertoires may reflect thyroid immune responses.

Ophthalmopathy patients had moderately to severely active disease, Clinical Activity Score of at least 3, NOSPECS grade of at least 4, and duration under 3 months. Any patient with an uncontrolled infection, another autoimmune disease, pregnancy or lactation was excluded. Diagnoses were based on clinical symptoms, serum thyroxine and TRAb, thyroid ultrasound and orbital computed tomography. PBMCs were separated from around 9.1 ml of fresh peripheral blood using Ficoll-Paque density gradient centrifugation. Trizol reagent was used to extract total RNA, and RNA quality was then checked on an Agilent 2100 Bioanalyzer. Amplification of TCR beta CDR3 regions was carried out from RNA transcripts. The TCR CDR3 was subjected to a first round of RT-PCR using the HTBI primer set and the Qiagen OneStep RT-PCR kit. Libraries were constructed in a second round of multiplex PCR, after which size selection and purification were performed. Sequencing of the libraries was done on an Illumina HiSeq2000 using paired-end 100 bp reads. The paper's processing steps were these. SOAPnuke was used to process the raw data, removing reads that contained adapters or uncalled bases, had a mean Phred below 15, or lacked an exact match to the constant primer or identifier. COPE v1.2.5 was used to merge high-quality paired reads, and clonotypes were defined as unique nucleotide sequences. MiTCR v1.1 was used to align the clonotypes against IMGT TRBV, TRBD and TRBJ reference segments. The analysis included only V-J combinations with a frequency above 0.0001, which together covered over 98% of the repertoires. A TCS score was defined as the ratio between F50 (clonal expansion) and ExV (chaos), using BLOSUM62-based TCRdist between CDR3 peptides within each V-J. Welch's t-statistics and random forest reduced 500 to 650 V-J features to roughly 13, which were used in a naive Bayes classifier (R e1071). The public reads were run again by TCRdb, first through fastp at Q25 and then through MiXCR, and only productive beta chains were kept. Rows are unified per CDR3 protein, each entry keeping the most common DNA and genes. The V and J calls here are based on TCRdb, not the publication. Within this sample are fewer than 750,000 distinct CDR3 sequences, with about 14% of them counted one time only. The ten largest clones capture around 12% of the sample.

The germline V gene gives CDR1 as MNHEY and CDR2 as SVGAGI. The junction shows trimming of 0 bases on V and 6 bases on J, and the gene matches do not reach 7 bases of it. The cysteine opens and the phenylalanine closes a CDR3 of 17 amino acids. CDR3 DNA only is kept here, 51 bases in frame from base 1. This clonotype has more than one count but fewer than ten. Its target antigen remains unknown. Per-base quality was not reported, and no clone a single base away is much larger than it. The sample taken for sequencing was blood. This chain is built from TRBV6-5 and TRBJ2-1, with TRBD2 matching 11 junction bases. The sequence derives from a woman aged 45-65 years with Graves' ophthalmopathy. The CDR3 protein: CASSYSGTSGFLNEQFF. The sequence in DNA is TGTGCCAGCAGTTACTCGGGGACTAGCGGATTCCTCAATGAGCAGTTCTTC.